This entry describes one T cell receptor (beta chain). No cognate antigen has been identified for it. A much larger clone lies one base from this, so it may be a read error. This entry is derived from a study of T cells in Graves' hyperthyroidism and ophthalmopathy (dated by TCRdb to the late 2010s). A note on the overall study: Peripheral blood was sampled at the time of initial diagnosis, prior to any treatment. Following sampling, methimazole starting at 30 mg daily was given to hyperthyroidism patients, and high-dose intravenous methylprednisolone was given to ophthalmopathy patients. The roughly 91 discovery patients were randomly split 7:3 into training and test sets. The study also compared thyroid tissue and blood T-cell repertoires from 6 or 7 Graves' hyperthyroidism patients. According to the paper, TCR Vbeta CDR3 sequencing was carried out on approximately 140 peripheral blood samples, which came from 40 to 45 ophthalmopathy, approximately 72 hyperthyroidism and approximately 17 progressor patients. TCR V-J signatures able to tell the groups apart were searched for in a discovery cohort of 100 patients, of whom around 42 had Graves' ophthalmopathy and more than 55 had stable Graves' hyperthyroidism. Prospective prediction of ophthalmopathy was tested in an independent validation cohort consisting of roughly 20 hyperthyroidism patients and some 17 patients who later progressed to ophthalmopathy. Study-wide findings and limitations: A model built on a 13 V-J signature distinguished ophthalmopathy from stable hyperthyroidism, reaching around 90% sensitivity and 81% to 83% specificity in cross-validation and 80%/75% in testing. Most expanded thyroid clonotypes (frequency above 0.001) were also detected in blood, suggesting blood repertoires may reflect thyroid immune responses. During validation, the model predicted progression to ophthalmopathy a median of roughly 7.1 months ahead of onset, with 70.59% sensitivity and roughly 72% specificity. Sample size was not statistically predetermined, and investigators were not blinded to group allocation.

The germline V gene supplies CDR1 SNHLY and CDR2 FYNNEI. The CDR3 runs 18 residues from the cysteine to the phenylalanine. Only the CDR3 region is kept as DNA, spanning 54 bases read in frame from base 1. Unmatched junction bases come to 17, with V trimmed by 8 bases and J by 7 bases. Amplification of TCR beta CDR3 regions was carried out from RNA transcripts. A first-round RT-PCR of the TCR CDR3 used the HTBI primer set with the Qiagen OneStep RT-PCR kit. Libraries were constructed in a second round of multiplex PCR, after which size selection and purification were performed. Libraries were sequenced paired-end with 100 bp reads on an Illumina HiSeq2000. The source study handled its data this way. Raw data were processed with SOAPnuke, discarding reads with adapters, uncalled bases, mean Phred below 15, or no exact constant-primer or identifier match. COPE v1.2.5 was used to merge high-quality paired reads, and clonotypes were defined as unique nucleotide sequences. MiTCR v1.1 was used to align the clonotypes against IMGT TRBV, TRBD and TRBJ reference segments. The analysis included only V-J combinations with a frequency above 0.0001, which together covered over 98% of the repertoires. The TCS score was defined as the ratio of F50 (clonal expansion) to E x V (chaos), calculated using BLOSUM62-based TCRdist between CDR3 peptides within each V-J. Welch's t-statistics and random forest reduced around 520 V-J features to roughly 13, which were used in a naive Bayes classifier (R e1071). The similarity between thyroid and blood repertoires was quantified using the Morisita-Horn index. The raw public data were reprocessed by TCRdb itself: fastp quality trimming at Q25, MiXCR clonotype calling, in-frame beta chains only. Every CDR3 protein is listed once, alongside the most common genes and DNA of its rows. The V and J calls follow TCRdb's processing rather than the paper's. The sample table records 50,000 to 75,000 distinct CDR3 sequences; about 49% of these occur just once. The top ten clones comprise 9.5% to 15% of the sample.

Moderately to severely active disease, a Clinical Activity Score of at least 3, a NOSPECS grade of at least 4, and a duration under 3 months were present in ophthalmopathy patients. Exclusion was applied to patients with uncontrolled infections, other autoimmune diseases, pregnancy or lactation. Clinical symptoms, serum thyroxine and TRAb, thyroid ultrasound, and orbital computed tomography formed the basis for the diagnoses. PBMCs were isolated from approximately 10 ml of fresh peripheral blood by Ficoll-Paque density gradient centrifugation. Total RNA was extracted using Trizol reagent, and RNA quality was assessed on an Agilent 2100 Bioanalyzer.

The source is a woman aged 25 to 39 with Graves' ophthalmopathy. Material: blood. This chain is built from TRBV2 and TRBJ2-3, with 14 middle bases fitting TRBD2. The CDR3 amino acid sequence is: CASGLGAGTSGSSHTQYF. The base sequence is TGTGCCAGCGGTTTAGGTGCAGGGACTAGCGGGAGTAGTCATACGCAGTATTTT.